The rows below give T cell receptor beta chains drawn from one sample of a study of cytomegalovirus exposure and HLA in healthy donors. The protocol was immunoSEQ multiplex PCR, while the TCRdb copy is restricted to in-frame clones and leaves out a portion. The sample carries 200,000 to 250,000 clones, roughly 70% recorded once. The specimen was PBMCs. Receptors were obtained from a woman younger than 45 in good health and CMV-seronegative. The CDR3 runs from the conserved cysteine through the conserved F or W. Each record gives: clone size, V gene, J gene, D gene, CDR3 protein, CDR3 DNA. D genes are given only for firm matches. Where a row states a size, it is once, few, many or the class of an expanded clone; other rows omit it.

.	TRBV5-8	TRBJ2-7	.	CASSLDQGGSYEQYF	TGTGCCAGCAGCTTGGATCAGGGGGGTTCATACGAGCAGTACTTC
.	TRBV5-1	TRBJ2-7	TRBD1	CASSLNRQGSLNEQYF	TGCGCCAGCAGCTTGAACCGACAGGGCTCCCTGAACGAGCAGTACTTC
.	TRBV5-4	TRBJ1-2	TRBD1	CASSVDRAYGYTF	TGTGCCAGCAGCGTGGACAGGGCTTATGGCTACACCTTC
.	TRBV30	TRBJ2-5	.	CAWSRYGGETQYF	TGTGCCTGGAGCCGATACGGCGGAGAGACCCAGTACTTC
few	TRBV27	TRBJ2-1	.	CASTGLLHNEQFF	TGTGCCAGCACCGGACTCTTGCACAATGAGCAGTTCTTC
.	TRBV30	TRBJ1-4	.	CAWRYSRTTNEKLFF	TGTGCCTGGAGATACTCCCGAACAACTAATGAAAAACTGTTTTTT
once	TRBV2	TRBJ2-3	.	CASSDSGEVTQYF	TGTGCCAGCAGTGACTCCGGGGAGGTTACGCAGTATTTT
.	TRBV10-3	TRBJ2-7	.	CAIRRASELPYEQYF	TGTGCCATCCGGAGGGCTAGCGAGTTACCCTACGAGCAGTACTTC
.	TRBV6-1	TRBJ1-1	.	CASSRTPSTEAFF	TGTGCCAGCAGTAGGACTCCTAGCACTGAAGCTTTCTTT
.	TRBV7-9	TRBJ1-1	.	CASSLDTSEAFF	TGTGCCAGCAGCCTGGACACCTCTGAAGCTTTCTTT
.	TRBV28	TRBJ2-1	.	CAGEDAAGEQFF	TGTGCCGGAGAGGATGCGGCGGGTGAGCAGTTCTTC
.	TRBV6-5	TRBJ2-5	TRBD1	CASSGTGRHQETQYF	TGTGCCAGCAGTGGGACAGGGAGACACCAAGAGACCCAGTACTTC
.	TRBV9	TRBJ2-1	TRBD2	CASSDRTSGIHNEQFF	TGTGCCAGCAGCGACCGAACTAGCGGGATTCACAATGAGCAGTTCTTC
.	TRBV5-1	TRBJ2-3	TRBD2	CASSPGTSVLTDTQYF	TGCGCCAGCAGCCCCGGGACTAGCGTCCTCACAGATACGCAGTATTTT
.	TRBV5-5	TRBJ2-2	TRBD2	CASSGGTSGGFGELFF	TGTGCCAGCAGCGGGGGGACTAGCGGGGGCTTTGGGGAGCTGTTTTTT
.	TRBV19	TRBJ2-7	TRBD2	CASSPPGGEQYF	TGTGCCAGTAGCCCCCCGGGGGGGGAGCAGTACTTC
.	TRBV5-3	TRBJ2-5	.	CARSLMTRYSETQYF	TGTGCCAGAAGCCTCATGACTAGATATTCGGAGACCCAGTACTTC
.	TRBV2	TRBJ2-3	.	CASSEVRISTDTQYF	TGTGCCAGCAGTGAAGTCAGAATTAGCACAGATACGCAGTATTTT
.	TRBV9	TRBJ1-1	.	CASSYGTSTEAFF	TGTGCCAGCAGCTATGGGACAAGCACTGAAGCTTTCTTT
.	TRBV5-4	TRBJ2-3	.	CASSPGSPDTQYF	TGTGCCAGCAGCCCCGGGTCCCCAGATACGCAGTATTTT
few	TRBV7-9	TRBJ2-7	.	CASSLVGGYEQYF	TGTGCCAGCAGCTTAGTGGGGGGCTACGAGCAGTACTTC
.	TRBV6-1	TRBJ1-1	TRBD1	CASSGQGVTEAFF	TGTGCCAGCAGTGGCCAGGGGGTCACTGAAGCTTTCTTT
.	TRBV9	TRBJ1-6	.	CASSEGLLPPSPLHF	TGTGCCAGCAGCGAGGGACTTCTGCCCCCTTCACCCCTCCACTTT
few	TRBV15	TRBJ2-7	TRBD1	CATSHYKPGQGAYEQYF	TGTGCCACCAGTCATTACAAACCGGGACAGGGGGCCTACGAGCAGTACTTC
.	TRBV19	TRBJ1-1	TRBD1	CATKGPKLTGDMNTEAFF	TGTGCCACTAAAGGCCCTAAACTGACAGGGGACATGAACACTGAAGCTTTCTTT
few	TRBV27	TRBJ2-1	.	CASSLGGSGNEQFF	TGTGCCAGCAGTTTAGGGGGGAGTGGGAATGAGCAGTTCTTC
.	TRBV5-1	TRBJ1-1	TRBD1	CASSWGDRGGTEAFF	TGCGCCAGCAGCTGGGGGGACAGGGGAGGAACTGAAGCTTTCTTT
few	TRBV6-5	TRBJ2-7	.	CASSAPHSYEQYF	TGTGCCAGCAGTGCGCCCCACTCCTACGAGCAGTACTTC
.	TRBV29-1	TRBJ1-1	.	CSAADITEAFF	TGCAGCGCTGCAGACATCACTGAAGCTTTCTTT
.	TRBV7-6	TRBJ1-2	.	CASSLDPGAAYGYTF	TGTGCCAGCAGCTTAGATCCAGGGGCAGCCTATGGCTACACCTTC
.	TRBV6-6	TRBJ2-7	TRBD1	CASRPGTGVYEQYF	TGTGCCAGCAGACCCGGGACAGGGGTATACGAGCAGTACTTC
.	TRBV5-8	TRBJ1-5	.	CASSSRQQPQHF	TGTGCCAGCAGCTCCCGACAACAGCCCCAGCATTTT
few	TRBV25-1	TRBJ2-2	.	CASSAGNSFAGELFF	TGTGCCAGCTCTGCAGGGAATTCTTTCGCCGGGGAGCTGTTTTTT
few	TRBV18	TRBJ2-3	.	CASSPITIVPDTQYF	TGTGCCAGCTCACCAATAACCATAGTCCCAGATACGCAGTATTTT
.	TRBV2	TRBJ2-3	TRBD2	CASSVGLAGDTQYF	TGTGCCAGCAGTGTGGGACTAGCGGGAGATACGCAGTATTTT
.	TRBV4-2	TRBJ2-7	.	CASSRPRLSSYEQYF	TGTGCCAGCAGCCGGCCGCGGCTGAGCTCCTACGAGCAGTACTTC
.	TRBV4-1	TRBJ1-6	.	CASSHLAHGSPPSPLHF	TGCGCCAGCAGCCACCTCGCTCACGGGAGCCCCCCCTCACCCCTCCACTTT
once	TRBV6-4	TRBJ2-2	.	CASSDEGVNTGELFF	TGTGCCAGCAGTGACGAAGGGGTGAACACCGGGGAGCTGTTTTTT
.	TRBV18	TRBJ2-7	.	CASSPGERISYEQYF	TGTGCCAGCTCACCCGGGGAGCGGATCTCCTACGAGCAGTACTTC
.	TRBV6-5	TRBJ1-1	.	CASSYVRGGRAEAFF	TGTGCCAGCAGTTACGTCCGCGGGGGTCGGGCTGAAGCTTTCTTT
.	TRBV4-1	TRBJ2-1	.	CASSQEGADISYNEQFF	TGCGCCAGCAGCCAAGAAGGGGCGGACATCTCCTACAATGAGCAGTTCTTC
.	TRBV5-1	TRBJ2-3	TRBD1	CASSLSLGGPDTQYF	TGCGCCAGCAGCTTGAGTCTAGGGGGCCCAGATACGCAGTATTTT
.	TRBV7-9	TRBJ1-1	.	CASILSNRLLPKGDTEAFF	TGTGCCAGCATCTTATCGAATCGACTCCTTCCGAAGGGGGATACTGAAGCTTTCTTT
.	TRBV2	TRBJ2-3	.	CASTEGGGRTDTQYF	TGTGCCAGCACCGAGGGAGGGGGGCGCACAGATACGCAGTATTTT
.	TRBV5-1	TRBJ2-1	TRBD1	CASSLEGQAYNEQFF	TGCGCCAGCAGCTTGGAAGGACAGGCCTACAATGAGCAGTTCTTC
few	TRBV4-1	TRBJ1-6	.	CASSQDLGVTSPLHF	TGCGCCAGCAGCCAAGATTTAGGGGTGACTTCACCCCTCCACTTT
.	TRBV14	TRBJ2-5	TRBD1	CASSQGLGTGYQETQYF	TGTGCCAGCAGCCAAGGGTTGGGGACAGGGTACCAAGAGACCCAGTACTTC
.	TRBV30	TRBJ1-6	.	CAWSGAGDSPLHF	TGTGCCTGGAGCGGCGCGGGAGATTCACCCCTCCACTTT
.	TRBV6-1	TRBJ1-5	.	CASSVRFSNQPQHF	TGTGCCAGCAGTGTCCGGTTTAGCAATCAGCCCCAGCATTTT
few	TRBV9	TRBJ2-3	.	CASSILQAGTDTQYF	TGTGCCAGCAGCATCCTACAGGCAGGGACAGATACGCAGTATTTT
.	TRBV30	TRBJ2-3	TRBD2	CAWSGASGTDAQYF	TGTGCCTGGAGTGGAGCTAGCGGCACAGATGCGCAGTATTTT